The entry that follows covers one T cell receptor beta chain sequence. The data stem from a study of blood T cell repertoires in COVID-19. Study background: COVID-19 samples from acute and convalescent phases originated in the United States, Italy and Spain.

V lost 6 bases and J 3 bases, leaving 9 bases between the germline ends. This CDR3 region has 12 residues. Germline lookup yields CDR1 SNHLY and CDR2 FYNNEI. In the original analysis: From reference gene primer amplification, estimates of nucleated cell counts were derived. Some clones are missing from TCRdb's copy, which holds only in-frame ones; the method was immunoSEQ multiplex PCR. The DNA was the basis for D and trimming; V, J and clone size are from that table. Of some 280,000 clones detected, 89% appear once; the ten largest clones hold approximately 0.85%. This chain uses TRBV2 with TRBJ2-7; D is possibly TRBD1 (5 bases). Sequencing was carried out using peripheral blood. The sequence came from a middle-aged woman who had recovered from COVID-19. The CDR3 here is CASRGPRYEQYF. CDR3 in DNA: TGTGCCAGCAGGGGGCCCCGCTACGAGCAGTACTTC.